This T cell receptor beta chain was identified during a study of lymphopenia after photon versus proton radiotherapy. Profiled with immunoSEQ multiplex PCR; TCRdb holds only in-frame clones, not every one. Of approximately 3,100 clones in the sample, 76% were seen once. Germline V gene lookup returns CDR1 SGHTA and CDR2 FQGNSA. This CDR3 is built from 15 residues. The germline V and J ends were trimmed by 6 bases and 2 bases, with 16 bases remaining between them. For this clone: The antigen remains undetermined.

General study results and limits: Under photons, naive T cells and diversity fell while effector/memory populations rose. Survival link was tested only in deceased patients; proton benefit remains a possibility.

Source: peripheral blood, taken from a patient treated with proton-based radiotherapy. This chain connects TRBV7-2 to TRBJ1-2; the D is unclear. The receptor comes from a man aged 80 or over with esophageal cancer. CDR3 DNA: TGTGCCAGCAGAACGATGGGCAGCCAAAACTATGGCTACACCTTC. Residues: CASRTMGSQNYGYTF.